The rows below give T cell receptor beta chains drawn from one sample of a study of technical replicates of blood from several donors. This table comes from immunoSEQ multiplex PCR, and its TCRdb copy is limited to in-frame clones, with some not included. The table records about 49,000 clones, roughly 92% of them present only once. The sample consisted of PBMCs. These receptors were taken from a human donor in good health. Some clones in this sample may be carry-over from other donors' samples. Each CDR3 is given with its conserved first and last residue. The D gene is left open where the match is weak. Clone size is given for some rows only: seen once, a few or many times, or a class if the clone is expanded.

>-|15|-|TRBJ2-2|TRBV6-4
CASSDSGSGTGELFF
TGTGCCAGCAGTGACTCGGGGAGCGGCACCGGGGAGCTGTTTTTT
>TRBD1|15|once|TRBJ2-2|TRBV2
CASSDRDRGTGELFF
TGTGCCAGCAGTGACCGGGACAGGGGCACCGGGGAGCTGTTTTTT
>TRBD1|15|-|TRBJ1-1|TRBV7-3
CASSLQGARGTEAFF
TGTGCCAGCAGCCTACAGGGGGCGCGGGGCACTGAAGCTTTCTTT
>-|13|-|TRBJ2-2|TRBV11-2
CASSSLNTGELFF
TGTGCCAGCAGCTCCCTCAACACCGGGGAGCTGTTTTTT
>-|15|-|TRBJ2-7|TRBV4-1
CASSQEDRTAYEQYF
TGCGCCAGCAGCCAAGAAGATCGGACAGCCTACGAGCAGTACTTC
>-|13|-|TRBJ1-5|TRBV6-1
CASSEVASRPQHF
TGTGCCAGCAGTGAGGTGGCCTCTCGTCCCCAGCATTTT
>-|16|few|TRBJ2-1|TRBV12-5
CASGFDRAMGSGEQFF
TGTGCTAGTGGTTTTGACCGGGCAATGGGGAGCGGGGAGCAGTTCTTC
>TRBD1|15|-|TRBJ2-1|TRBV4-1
CASSQVQGDYNEQFF
TGCGCCAGCAGCCAAGTTCAGGGGGACTACAATGAGCAGTTCTTC
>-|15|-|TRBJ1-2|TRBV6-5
CASRINSSPNYGYTF
TGTGCCAGCAGGATTAACAGTTCCCCTAACTATGGCTACACCTTC
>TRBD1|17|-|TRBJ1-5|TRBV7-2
CASSLFGGTGGYQPQHF
TGTGCCAGCAGCTTATTTGGGGGGACAGGGGGCTATCAGCCCCAGCATTTT
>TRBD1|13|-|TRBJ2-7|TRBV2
CASARDRGSEQYF
TGTGCCAGCGCCCGGGACAGGGGGAGCGAGCAGTACTTC
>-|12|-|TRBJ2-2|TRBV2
CASKADTSELFF
TGTGCCAGTAAAGCCGACACCTCGGAGCTGTTTTTT
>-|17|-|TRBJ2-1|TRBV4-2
CASSQDGADLSYNEQFF
TGTGCCAGCAGCCAAGATGGGGCAGACCTCTCCTACAATGAGCAGTTCTTC
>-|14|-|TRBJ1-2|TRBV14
CASSQEPLTTMPTF
TGTGCCAGCAGCCAAGAACCCCTCACAACCATGCCTACCTTC
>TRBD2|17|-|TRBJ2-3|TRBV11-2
CASSLGLRGGPTDTQYF
TGTGCCAGCAGCTTAGGTCTTCGCGGGGGGCCCACAGATACGCAGTATTTT
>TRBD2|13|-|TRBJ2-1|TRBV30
CAWSAITGTRKFF
TGTGCCTGGAGTGCAATAACCGGGACTAGAAAGTTCTTC
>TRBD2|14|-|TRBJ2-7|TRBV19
CASSKGTSIDEQYF
TGTGCCAGTAGTAAAGGGACTAGCATCGACGAGCAGTACTTC
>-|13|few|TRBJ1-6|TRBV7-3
CASSLGTSSPLHF
TGTGCCAGCAGCTTAGGGACTTCTTCACCCCTCCACTTT
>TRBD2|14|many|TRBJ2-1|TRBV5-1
CASSGSGGYNEQFF
TGCGCCAGCAGCGGTAGCGGGGGCTACAATGAGCAGTTCTTC
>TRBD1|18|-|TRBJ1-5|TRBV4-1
CASSQAPGTGNSNQPQHF
TGCGCCAGCAGCCAAGCCCCCGGGACAGGGAATAGCAATCAGCCCCAGCATTTT
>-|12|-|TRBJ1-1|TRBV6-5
CASKTFGGEAFF
TGTGCCAGCAAAACGTTCGGGGGTGAAGCTTTCTTT
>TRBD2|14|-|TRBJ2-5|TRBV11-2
CASARGSGGETQYF
TGTGCCAGCGCACGTGGTAGCGGGGGGGAGACCCAGTACTTC
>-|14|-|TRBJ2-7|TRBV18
CASSLNRNSYEQYF
TGTGCCAGCTCACTCAACAGGAATAGCTACGAGCAGTACTTC
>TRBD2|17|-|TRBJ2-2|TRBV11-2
CASSSTPNGGALGELFF
TGTGCCAGCAGCTCCACCCCTAACGGGGGGGCCCTCGGGGAGCTGTTTTTT
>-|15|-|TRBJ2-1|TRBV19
CASSMMDGGGNEQFF
TGTGCCAGTAGTATGATGGACGGGGGAGGCAATGAGCAGTTCTTC
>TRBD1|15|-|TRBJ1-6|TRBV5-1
CASSSATGGNSPLHF
TGCGCCAGCAGCTCGGCGACAGGGGGTAATTCACCCCTCCACTTT
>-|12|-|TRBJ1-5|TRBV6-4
CASSACYQPQHF
TGTGCCAGCAGTGCCTGTTATCAGCCCCAGCATTTT
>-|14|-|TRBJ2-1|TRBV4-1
CASSHPIRDNEQFF
TGCGCCAGCAGCCACCCCATCAGGGACAATGAGCAGTTCTTC
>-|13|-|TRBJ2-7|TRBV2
CASSDGLLYEQYF
TGTGCCAGCAGTGATGGCCTGCTCTACGAGCAGTACTTC
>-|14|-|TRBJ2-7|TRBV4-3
CASRIEQGSYEQYF
TGCGCCAGCAGAATCGAACAGGGCTCCTACGAGCAGTACTTC
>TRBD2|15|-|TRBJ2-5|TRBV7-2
CASSFRLAGKETQYF
TGTGCCAGCAGCTTTCGACTAGCGGGAAAAGAGACCCAGTACTTC
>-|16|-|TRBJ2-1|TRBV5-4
CASTYSGLVLGNEQFF
TGTGCCAGCACTTACTCAGGACTCGTCTTGGGCAATGAGCAGTTCTTC
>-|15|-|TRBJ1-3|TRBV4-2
CASSQDQLTGNTIYF
TGTGCCAGCAGCCAAGATCAGTTAACTGGAAACACCATATATTTT
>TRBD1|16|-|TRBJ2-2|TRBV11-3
CASSSRKGALSGELFF
TGTGCCAGCAGCTCTCGTAAGGGGGCGTTATCCGGGGAGCTGTTTTTT
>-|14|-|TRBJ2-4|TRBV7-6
CASSIGQSKNIQYF
TGTGCCAGCAGTATAGGACAGTCCAAAAACATTCAGTACTTC
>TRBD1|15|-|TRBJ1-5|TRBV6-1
CASRQTGGAGQPQHF
TGTGCCAGCAGGCAGACAGGGGGCGCGGGGCAGCCCCAGCATTTT
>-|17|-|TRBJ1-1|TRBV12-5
CASGLAATGKFDTEAFF
TGTGCTAGTGGTTTGGCGGCAACAGGGAAGTTCGACACTGAAGCTTTCTTT
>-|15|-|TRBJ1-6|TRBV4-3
CASSLTGGRVSPLHF
TGCGCCAGCAGCCTCACCGGGGGGAGGGTCTCACCCCTCCACTTT
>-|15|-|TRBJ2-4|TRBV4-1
CASSPSTGRRNIQYF
TGCGCCAGCAGCCCATCGACGGGTCGGCGGAACATTCAGTACTTC
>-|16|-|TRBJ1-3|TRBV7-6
CASSLNWGTGGNTIYF
TGTGCCAGCAGCTTAAACTGGGGTACGGGAGGAAACACCATATATTTT
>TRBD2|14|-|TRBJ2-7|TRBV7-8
CASSSRDYSYEQYF
TGTGCCAGCAGCTCCCGGGACTACTCCTACGAGCAGTACTTC
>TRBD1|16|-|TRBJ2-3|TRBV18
CASSPYDRAAADTQYF
TGTGCCAGCTCACCCTACGACAGGGCCGCAGCAGATACGCAGTATTTT
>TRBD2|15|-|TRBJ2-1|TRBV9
CASSRGGATYNEQFF
TGTGCCAGCAGTCGCGGGGGGGCCACCTACAATGAGCAGTTCTTC
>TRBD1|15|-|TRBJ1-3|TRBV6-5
CASRQQGATGNTIYF
TGTGCCAGCAGGCAACAGGGGGCAACTGGAAACACCATATATTTT
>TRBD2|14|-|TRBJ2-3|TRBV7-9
CASSPGRAPDTQYF
TGTGCCAGCAGCCCCGGGAGGGCCCCAGATACGCAGTATTTT
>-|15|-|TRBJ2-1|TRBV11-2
CASSPPSGVYNEQFF
TGTGCCAGCAGCCCACCGAGCGGCGTATACAATGAGCAGTTCTTC
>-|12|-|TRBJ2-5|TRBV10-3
CAISFSGETQYF
TGTGCCATCAGTTTTAGCGGAGAGACCCAGTACTTC
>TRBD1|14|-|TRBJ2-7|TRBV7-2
CASSLEQGAAEQYF
TGTGCCAGCAGCTTAGAGCAGGGGGCGGCCGAGCAGTACTTC
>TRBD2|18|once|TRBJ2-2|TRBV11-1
CASSLSFGGAGSGGELFF
TGTGCCAGCAGCTTAAGTTTCGGGGGGGCCGGTTCAGGCGGGGAGCTGTTTTTT
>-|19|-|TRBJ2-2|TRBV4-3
CASSQRLVPLSANTGELFF
TGCGCCAGCAGCCAAAGACTGGTCCCTCTCTCCGCGAACACCGGGGAGCTGTTTTTT
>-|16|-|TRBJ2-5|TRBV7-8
CASSPTLGRVQETQYF
TGTGCCAGCAGCCCTACCCTGGGCAGGGTGCAAGAGACCCAGTACTTC
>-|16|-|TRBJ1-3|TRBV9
CASSLDGGYSGNTIYF
TGTGCCAGCAGCCTAGACGGGGGGTACTCTGGAAACACCATATATTTT
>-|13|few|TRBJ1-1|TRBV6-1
CASSRTANTEAFF
TGTGCCAGCAGTAGGACAGCTAACACTGAAGCTTTCTTT